This T cell receptor (beta chain) was identified in a study of cytomegalovirus exposure and HLA in healthy donors. The PCR made use of 60 Vbeta and 13 Jbeta primers. Only in-frame clones appear in the TCRdb table, and some are missing; sequencing was by immunoSEQ multiplex PCR. Among about 150,000 clones, about 60% were seen once, and the ten largest hold approximately 7%. Germline loops: CDR1 LNHNV, CDR2 YYDKDF (reference sequence). The CDR3 runs 15 residues. V lost 4 bases to trimming and J lost 0 bases, with 10 bases between them. This clone was recorded a few times. The source material was PBMCs. The receptor comes from a woman in her sixties or seventies in good health and CMV-seropositive. This chain links TRBV15 with TRBJ1-3; D gene unclear. This chain's CDR3 is CATSTGLSSGNTIYF. The CDR3 coding sequence is TGTGCCACCAGCACTGGCTTAAGCTCTGGAAACACCATATATTTT.